What follows is one T cell receptor (beta chain) and its context. These data come from a study of blood T cell repertoires in COVID-19. The table came from immunoSEQ multiplex PCR; TCRdb's copy has only in-frame clones and leaves some out. The sample holds 110,000 to 150,000 clones, around 82% seen once. Germline V lookup: CDR1 SGDLS, CDR2 YYNGEE. Germline trimming cut 4 bases from V and 6 bases from J; bases unmatched to any gene: 10. The CDR3 has 14 amino acids. The chain is built from TRBV9 and TRBJ2-7; 7 bases match TRBD2. This sequence originates from a human donor in a cohort sampled during active COVID-19. The sample taken for sequencing was peripheral blood. The DNA for the CDR3 is TGTGCCAGCAGCCCCGGGGGAGGGGCGGGCGAGCAGTACTTC. It codes for CASSPGGGAGEQYF.